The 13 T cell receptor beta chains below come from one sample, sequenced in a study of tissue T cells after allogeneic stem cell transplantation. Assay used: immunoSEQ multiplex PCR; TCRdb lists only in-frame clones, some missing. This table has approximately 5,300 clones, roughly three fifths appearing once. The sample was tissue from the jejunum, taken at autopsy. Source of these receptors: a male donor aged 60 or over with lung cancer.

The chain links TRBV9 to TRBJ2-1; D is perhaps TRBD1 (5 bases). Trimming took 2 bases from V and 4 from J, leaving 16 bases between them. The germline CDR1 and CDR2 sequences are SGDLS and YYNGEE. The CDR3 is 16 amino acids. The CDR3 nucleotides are TGTGCCAGCAGCGTCGAAAGGGCCAGGGCTTACAATGAGCAGTTCTTC. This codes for CASSVERARAYNEQFF.

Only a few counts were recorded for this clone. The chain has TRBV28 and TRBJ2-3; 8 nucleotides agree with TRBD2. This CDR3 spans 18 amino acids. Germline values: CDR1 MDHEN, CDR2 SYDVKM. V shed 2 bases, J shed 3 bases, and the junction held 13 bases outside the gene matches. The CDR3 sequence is CASSLNLAGRTTTDTQYF. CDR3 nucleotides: TGTGCCAGCAGTTTAAATTTAGCGGGGCGAACCACTACAGATACGCAGTATTTT.

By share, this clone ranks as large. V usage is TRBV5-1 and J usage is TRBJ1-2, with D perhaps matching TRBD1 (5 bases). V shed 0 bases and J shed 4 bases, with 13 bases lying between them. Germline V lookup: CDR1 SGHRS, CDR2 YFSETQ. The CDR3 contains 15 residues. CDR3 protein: CASSLDTGGIYGYTF. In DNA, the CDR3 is TGCGCCAGCAGCTTGGATACGGGGGGGATCTATGGCTACACCTTC.

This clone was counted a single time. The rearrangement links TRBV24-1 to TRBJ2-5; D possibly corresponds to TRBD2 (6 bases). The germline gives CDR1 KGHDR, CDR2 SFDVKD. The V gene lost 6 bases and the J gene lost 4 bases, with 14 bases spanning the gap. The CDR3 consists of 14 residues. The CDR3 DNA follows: TGTGCCACCAGTTTCGGGGGAGGAACAGAGACCCAGTACTTC. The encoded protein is CATSFGGGTETQYF.

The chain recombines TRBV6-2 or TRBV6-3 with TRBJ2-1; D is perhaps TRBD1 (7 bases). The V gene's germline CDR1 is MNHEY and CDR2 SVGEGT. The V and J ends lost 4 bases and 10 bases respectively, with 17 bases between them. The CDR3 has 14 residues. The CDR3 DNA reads TGTGCCAGCAGTTTGTCAGGGGGGTATGGGGAGCAGTTCTTC. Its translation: CASSLSGGYGEQFF.

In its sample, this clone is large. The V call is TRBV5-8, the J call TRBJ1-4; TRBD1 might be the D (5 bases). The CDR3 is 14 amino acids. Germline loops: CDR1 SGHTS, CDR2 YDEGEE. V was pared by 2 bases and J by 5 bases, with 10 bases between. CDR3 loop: CASSFGTGNEKLFF. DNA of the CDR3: TGTGCCAGCAGCTTCGGGACGGGGAATGAAAAACTGTTTTTT.

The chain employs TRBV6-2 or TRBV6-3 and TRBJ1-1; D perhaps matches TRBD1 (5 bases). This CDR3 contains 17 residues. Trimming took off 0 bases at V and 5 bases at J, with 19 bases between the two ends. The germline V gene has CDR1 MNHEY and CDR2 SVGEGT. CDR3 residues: CASSYSNGGPELTEAFF. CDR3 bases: TGTGCCAGCAGTTACTCGAATGGGGGACCCGAACTGACTGAAGCTTTCTTT.

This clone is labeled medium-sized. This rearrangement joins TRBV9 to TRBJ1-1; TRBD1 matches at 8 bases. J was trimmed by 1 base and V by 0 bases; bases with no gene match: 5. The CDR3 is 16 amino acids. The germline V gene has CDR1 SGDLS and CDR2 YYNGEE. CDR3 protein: CASSVGGRGPNTEAFF. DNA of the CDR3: TGTGCCAGCAGCGTAGGTGGCAGGGGGCCGAACACTGAAGCTTTCTTT.

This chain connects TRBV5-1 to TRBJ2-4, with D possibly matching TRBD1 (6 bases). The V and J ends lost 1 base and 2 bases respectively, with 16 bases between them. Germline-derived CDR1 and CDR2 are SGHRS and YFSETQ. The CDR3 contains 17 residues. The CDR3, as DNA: TGCGCCAGCAGCTTGTTAGAGGGGGACGGGACCAAAAACATTCAGTACTTC. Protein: CASSLLEGDGTKNIQYF.

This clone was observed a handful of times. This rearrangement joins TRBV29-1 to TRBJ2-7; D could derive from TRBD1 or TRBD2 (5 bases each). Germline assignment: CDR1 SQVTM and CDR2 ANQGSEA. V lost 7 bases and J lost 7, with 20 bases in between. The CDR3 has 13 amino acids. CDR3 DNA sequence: TGCAGCGCTGGGGCCCAAAGTGGGGGAGAGCAGTACTTC. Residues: CSAGAQSGGEQYF.

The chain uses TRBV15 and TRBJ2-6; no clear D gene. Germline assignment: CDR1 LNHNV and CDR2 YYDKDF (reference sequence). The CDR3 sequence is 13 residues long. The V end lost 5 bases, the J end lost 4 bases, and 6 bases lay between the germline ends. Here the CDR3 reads CATSVAGANVLTF. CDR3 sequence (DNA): TGTGCCACCAGCGTGGCAGGGGCCAACGTCCTGACTTTC.

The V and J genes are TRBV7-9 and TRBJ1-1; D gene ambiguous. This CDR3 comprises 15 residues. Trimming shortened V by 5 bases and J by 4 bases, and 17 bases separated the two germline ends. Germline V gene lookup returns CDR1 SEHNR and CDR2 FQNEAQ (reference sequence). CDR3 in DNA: TGTGCCAGCAGCGCCGAAGGAGGGAAGTTCACTGAAGCTTTCTTT. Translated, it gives CASSAEGGKFTEAFF.

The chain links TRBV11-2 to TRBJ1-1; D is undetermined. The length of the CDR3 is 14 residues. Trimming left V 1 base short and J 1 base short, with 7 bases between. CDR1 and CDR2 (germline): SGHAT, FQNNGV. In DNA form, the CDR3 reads TGTGCCAGCAGCTTAGTTTCCCGGAACACTGAAGCTTTCTTT. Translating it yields CASSLVSRNTEAFF.